This TCR beta chain was retrieved from a study of beta chain features in type 1 diabetes. cDNA synthesis used the whole RNA isolate, giving expressed TCRB sequences. Data came from immunoSEQ multiplex PCR; TCRdb stores just in-frame clones and leaves some out. The sample carries about 120,000 clones, around 15% recorded once. In germline, CDR1 is MNHNY, CDR2 SVGAGI (reference sequence). The V end lost 6 bases, the J end lost 0 bases, and 9 bases lay between the germline ends. CDR3 size: 15 residues. A remark on this clone: Its antigen is unknown.

The study's findings and limits: Type 1 diabetes patients had TCRB CDR3s that were shorter (moderately but significantly so) in all four CD4+ subsets. A closer apparent resemblance between naive, central memory and Treg TCRB repertoires was seen in patients than in healthy donors.

The V and J genes are TRBV6-6 and TRBJ2-6; TRBD1 is a possible D gene (5 bases). This TCR was sampled from a young man with type 1 diabetes. Material: central memory CD4+ T cells from blood. The CDR3 spells CASRDNNSGANVLTF. CDR3 bases: TGTGCCAGCAGGGACAACAACTCTGGGGCCAACGTCCTGACTTTC.